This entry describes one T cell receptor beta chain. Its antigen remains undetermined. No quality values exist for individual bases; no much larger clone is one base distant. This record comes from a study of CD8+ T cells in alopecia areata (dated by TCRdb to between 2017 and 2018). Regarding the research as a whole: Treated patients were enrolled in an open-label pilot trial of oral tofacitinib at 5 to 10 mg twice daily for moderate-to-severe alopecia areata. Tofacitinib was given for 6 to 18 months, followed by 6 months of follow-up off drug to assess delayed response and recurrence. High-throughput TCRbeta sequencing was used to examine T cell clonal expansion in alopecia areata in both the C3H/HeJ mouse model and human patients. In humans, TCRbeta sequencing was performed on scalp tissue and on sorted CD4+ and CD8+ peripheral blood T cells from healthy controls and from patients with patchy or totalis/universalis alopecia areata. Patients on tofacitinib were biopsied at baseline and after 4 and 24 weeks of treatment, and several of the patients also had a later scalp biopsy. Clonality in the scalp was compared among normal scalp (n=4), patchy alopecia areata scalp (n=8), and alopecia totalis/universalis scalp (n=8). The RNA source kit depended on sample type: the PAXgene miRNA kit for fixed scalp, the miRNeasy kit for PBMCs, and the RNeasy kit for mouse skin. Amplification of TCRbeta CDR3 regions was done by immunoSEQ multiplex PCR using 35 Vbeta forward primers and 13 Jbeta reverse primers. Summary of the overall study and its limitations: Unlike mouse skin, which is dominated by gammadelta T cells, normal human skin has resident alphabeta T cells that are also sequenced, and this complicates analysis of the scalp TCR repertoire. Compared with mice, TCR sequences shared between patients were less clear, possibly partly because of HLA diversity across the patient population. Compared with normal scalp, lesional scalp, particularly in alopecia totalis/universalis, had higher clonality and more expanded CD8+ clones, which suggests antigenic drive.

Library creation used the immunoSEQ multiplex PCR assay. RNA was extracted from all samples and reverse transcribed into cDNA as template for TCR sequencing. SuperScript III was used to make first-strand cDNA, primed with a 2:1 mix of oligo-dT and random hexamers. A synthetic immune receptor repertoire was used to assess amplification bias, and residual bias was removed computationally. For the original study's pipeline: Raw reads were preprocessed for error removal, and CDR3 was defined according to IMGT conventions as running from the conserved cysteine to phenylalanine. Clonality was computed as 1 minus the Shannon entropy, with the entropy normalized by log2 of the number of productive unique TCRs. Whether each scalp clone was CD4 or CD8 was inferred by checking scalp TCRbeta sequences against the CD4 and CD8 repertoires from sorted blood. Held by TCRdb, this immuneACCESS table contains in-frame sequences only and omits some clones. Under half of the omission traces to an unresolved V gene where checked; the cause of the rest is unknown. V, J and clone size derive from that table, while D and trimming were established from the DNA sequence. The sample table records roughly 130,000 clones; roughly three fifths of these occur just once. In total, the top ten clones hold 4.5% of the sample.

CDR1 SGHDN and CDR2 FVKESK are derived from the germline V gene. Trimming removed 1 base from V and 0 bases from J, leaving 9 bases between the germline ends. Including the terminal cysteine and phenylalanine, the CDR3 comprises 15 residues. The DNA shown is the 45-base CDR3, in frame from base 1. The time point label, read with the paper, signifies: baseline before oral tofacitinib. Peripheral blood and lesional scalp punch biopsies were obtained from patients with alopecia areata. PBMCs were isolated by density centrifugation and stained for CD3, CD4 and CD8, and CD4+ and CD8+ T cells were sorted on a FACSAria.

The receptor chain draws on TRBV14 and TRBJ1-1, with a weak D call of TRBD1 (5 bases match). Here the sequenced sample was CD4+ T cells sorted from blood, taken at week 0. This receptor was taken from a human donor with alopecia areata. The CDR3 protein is CASSQARTLNTEAFF. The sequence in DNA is TGTGCCAGCAGCCAAGCGCGGACACTGAACACTGAAGCTTTCTTT.